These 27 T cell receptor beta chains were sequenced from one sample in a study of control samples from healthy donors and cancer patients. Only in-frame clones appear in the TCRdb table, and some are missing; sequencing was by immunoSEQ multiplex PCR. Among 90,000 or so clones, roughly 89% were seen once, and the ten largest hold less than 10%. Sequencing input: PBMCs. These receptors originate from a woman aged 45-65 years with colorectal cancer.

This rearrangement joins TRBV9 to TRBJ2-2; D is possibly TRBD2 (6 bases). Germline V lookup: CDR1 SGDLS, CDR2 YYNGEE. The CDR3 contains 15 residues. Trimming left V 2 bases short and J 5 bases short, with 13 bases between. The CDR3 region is CASSVSGLETGELFF. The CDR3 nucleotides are TGTGCCAGCAGCGTCTCGGGACTCGAGACCGGGGAGCTGTTTTTT. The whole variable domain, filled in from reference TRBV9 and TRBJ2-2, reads DSGVTQTPKHLITATGQRVTLRCSPRSGDLSVYWYQQSLDQGLQFLIQYYNGEERAKGNILERFSAQQFPDLHSELNLSSLELGDSALYFCASSVSGLETGELFFGEGSRLTVL.

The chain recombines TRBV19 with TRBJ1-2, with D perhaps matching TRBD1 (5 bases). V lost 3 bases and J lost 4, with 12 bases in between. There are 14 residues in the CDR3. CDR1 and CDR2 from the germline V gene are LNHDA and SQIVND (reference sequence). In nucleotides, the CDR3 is TGTGCCAGTAGTATGGGGCAGGGCCCCTATGGCTACACCTTC. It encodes CASSMGQGPYGYTF.

The CDR3 DNA reads TGTGCCAGCAGGCGGACTAGCGGGGCCCAAGAGACCCAGTACTTC. It is translated as CASRRTSGAQETQYF. The gene calls are TRBV6-6 and TRBJ2-5, with 12 bases aligning to TRBD2. The CDR3 runs to 15 residues. The germline gives CDR1 MNHNY, CDR2 SVGAGI (reference sequence). V lost 6 bases to trimming and J lost 1 base; unmatched junction nucleotides: 3.

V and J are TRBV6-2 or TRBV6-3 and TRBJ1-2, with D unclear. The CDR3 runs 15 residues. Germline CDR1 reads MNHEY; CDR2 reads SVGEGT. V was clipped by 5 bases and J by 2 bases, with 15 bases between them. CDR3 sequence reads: CASSPLGAVNYGYTF. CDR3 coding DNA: TGTGCCAGCAGTCCCTTGGGCGCGGTGAACTATGGCTACACCTTC.

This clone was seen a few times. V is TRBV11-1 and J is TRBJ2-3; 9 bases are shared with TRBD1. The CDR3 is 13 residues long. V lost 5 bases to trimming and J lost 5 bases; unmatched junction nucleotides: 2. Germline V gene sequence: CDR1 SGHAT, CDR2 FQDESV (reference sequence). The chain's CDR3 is CASSGQGRDTQYF. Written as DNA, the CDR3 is TGTGCCAGCAGCGGACAGGGGCGAGATACGCAGTATTTT.

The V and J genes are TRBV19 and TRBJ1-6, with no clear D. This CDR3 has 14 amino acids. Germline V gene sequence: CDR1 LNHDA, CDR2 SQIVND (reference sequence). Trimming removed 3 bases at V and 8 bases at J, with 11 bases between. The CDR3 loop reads CASSIEDSYSPLHF. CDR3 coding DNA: TGTGCCAGTAGTATTGAGGATTCCTATTCACCCCTCCACTTT.

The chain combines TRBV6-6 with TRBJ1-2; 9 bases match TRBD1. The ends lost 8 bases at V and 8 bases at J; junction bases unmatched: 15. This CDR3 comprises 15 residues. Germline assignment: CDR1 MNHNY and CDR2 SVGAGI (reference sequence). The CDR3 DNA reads TGTGCCAGCGGCAGCCGGACAGGGGACTTCCGGGGCTACACCTTC. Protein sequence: CASGSRTGDFRGYTF.

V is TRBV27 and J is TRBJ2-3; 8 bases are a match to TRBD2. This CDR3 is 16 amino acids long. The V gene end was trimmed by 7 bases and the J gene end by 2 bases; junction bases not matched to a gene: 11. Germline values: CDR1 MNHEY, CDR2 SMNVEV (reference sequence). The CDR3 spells CASTPRAGGNTDTQYF. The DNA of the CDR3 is TGTGCCAGCACTCCTCGGGCGGGGGGAAACACAGATACGCAGTATTTT.

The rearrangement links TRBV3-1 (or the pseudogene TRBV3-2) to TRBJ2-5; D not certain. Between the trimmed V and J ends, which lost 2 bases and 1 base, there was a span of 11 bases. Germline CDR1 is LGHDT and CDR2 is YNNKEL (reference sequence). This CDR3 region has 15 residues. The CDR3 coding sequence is TGTGCCAGCAGCCAAAGGTCCAAGGGCCAAGAGACCCAGTACTTC. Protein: CASSQRSKGQETQYF.

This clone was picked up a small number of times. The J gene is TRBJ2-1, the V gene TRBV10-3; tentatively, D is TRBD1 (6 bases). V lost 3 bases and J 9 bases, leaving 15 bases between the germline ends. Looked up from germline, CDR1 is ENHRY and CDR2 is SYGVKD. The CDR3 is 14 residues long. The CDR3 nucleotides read TGTGCCATCAGTGACCCAACCACAGGGCCTGAGCAGTTCTTC. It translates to CAISDPTTGPEQFF.

CDR3: CASSSDRILGKLFF. CDR3 bases: TGTGCCAGCAGCTCGGACAGGATACTTGGAAAACTGTTTTTT. V gene TRBV5-6 combines with J gene TRBJ1-4, with 7 bases identical to TRBD1. Per the germline V gene, CDR1 is SGHDT and CDR2 is YYEEEE. After removal of 3 bases from V and 10 bases from J, the junction contained 9 bases not matched to a gene. This CDR3 has 14 residues.

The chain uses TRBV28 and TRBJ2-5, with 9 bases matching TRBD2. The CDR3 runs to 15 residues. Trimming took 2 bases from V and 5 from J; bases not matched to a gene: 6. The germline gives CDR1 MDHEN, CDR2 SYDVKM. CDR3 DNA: TGTGCCAGCAGTTTAGGCGGGGGGGCCTGGGAGACCCAGTACTTC. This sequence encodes CASSLGGGAWETQYF.

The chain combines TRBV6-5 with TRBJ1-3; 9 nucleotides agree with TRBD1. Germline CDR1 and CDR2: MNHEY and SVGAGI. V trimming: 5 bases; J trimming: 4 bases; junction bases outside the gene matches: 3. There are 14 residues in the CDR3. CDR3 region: CASSPQGAGNTIYF. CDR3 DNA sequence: TGTGCCAGCAGTCCACAGGGGGCGGGAAACACCATATATTTT.

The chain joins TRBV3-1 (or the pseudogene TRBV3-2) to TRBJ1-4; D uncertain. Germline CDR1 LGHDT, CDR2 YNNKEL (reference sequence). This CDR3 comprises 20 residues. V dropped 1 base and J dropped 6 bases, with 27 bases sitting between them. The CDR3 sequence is CASSQGWERARRKSDEKLFF. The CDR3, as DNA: TGTGCCAGCAGCCAAGGATGGGAGAGGGCGCGTAGGAAATCGGATGAAAAACTGTTTTTT.

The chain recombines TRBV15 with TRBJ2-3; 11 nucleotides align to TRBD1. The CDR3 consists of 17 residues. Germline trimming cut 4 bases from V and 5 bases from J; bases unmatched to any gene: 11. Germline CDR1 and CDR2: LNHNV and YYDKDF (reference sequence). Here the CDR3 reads CATSTLPGQGEVDTQYF. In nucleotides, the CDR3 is TGTGCCACCAGCACCTTACCGGGACAGGGGGAGGTAGATACGCAGTATTTT.

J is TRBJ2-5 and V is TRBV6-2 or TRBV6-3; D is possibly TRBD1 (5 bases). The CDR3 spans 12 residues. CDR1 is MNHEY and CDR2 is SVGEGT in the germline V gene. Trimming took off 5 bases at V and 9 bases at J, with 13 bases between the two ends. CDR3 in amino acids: CASSPGPRAQYF. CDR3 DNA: TGTGCCAGCAGTCCCGGGCCCAGGGCCCAGTACTTC.

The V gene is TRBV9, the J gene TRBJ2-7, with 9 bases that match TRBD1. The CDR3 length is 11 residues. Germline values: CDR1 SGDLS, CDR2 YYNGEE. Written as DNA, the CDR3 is TGTGCCAGCCAAGGGGACAGGGTATTGGACGTC. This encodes CASQGDRVLDV.

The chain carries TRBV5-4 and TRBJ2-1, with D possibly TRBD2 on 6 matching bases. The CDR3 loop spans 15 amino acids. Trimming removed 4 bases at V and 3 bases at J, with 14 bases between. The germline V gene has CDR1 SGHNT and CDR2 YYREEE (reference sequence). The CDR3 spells CASSAWGEYYNEQFF. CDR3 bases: TGTGCCAGCAGCGCCTGGGGGGAATACTACAATGAGCAGTTCTTC.

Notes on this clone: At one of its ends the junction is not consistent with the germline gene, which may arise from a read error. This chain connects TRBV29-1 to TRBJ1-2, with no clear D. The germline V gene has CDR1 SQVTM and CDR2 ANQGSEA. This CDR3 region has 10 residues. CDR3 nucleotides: TGCAGCGTTGAAGTCGGGCGACACATCTTC. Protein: CSVEVGRHIF.

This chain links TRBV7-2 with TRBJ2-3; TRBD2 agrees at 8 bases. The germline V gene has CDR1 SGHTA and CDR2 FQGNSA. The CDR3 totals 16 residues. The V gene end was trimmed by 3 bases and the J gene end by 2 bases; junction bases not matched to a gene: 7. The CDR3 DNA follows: TGTGCCAGCAGCTTTCAGCGGGGGACCCCCACAGATACGCAGTATTTT. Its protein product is CASSFQRGTPTDTQYF.

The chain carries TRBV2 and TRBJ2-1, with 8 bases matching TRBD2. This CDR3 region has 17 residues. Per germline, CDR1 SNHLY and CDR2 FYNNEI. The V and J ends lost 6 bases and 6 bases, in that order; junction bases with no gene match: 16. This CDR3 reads CASRDRKRGTGRNEQFF. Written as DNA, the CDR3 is TGTGCCAGCAGGGACCGGAAGCGGGGGACCGGTCGCAATGAGCAGTTCTTC.

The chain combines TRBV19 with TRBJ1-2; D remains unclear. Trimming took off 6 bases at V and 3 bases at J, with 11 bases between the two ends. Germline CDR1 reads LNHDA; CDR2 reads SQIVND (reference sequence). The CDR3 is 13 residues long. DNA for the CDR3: TGTGCCAGTAGAGGGCCCGGAGACTATGGCTACACCTTC. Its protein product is CASRGPGDYGYTF.

The CDR3 DNA reads as TGTGCCAGCAGCCCCTCCTGGACAGGGGGGGGGAATTCACCCCTCCACTTT. Protein sequence: CASSPSWTGGGNSPLHF. The V call is TRBV5-4, the J call TRBJ1-6; 10 nucleotides align to TRBD1. Germline CDR1 is SGHNT and CDR2 is YYREEE (reference sequence). Losses at the gene ends were 4 bases for V and 7 bases for J; bases not matched to a gene: 11. The CDR3 has 17 residues.

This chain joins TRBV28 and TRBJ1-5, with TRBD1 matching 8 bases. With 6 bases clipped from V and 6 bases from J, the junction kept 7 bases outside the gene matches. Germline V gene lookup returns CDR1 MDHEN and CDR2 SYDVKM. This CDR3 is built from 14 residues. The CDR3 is CASRIGTGLQPQHF. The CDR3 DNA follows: TGTGCCAGCAGGATCGGGACAGGCCTTCAGCCCCAGCATTTT.

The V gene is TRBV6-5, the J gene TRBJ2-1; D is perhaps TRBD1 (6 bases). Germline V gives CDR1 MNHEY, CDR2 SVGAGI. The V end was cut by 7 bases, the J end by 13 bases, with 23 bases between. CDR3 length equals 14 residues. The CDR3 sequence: CASTSEVGTTTQFF. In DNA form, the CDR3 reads TGTGCCAGCACCTCCGAGGTAGGGACAACCACCCAGTTCTTC.

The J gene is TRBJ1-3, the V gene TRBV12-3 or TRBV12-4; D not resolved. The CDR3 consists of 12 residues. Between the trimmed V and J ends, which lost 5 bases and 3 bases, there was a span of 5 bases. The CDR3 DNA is TGTGCCAGCAGTGTCGGTGGAAACACCATATATTTT. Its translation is CASSVGGNTIYF.

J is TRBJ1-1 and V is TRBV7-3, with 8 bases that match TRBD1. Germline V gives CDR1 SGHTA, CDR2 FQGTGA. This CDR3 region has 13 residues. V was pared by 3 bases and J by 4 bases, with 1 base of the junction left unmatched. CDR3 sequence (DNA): TGTGCCAGCAGCTTTGGACAGGGCACTGAAGCTTTCTTT. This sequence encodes CASSFGQGTEAFF. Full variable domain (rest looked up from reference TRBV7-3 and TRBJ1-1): GAGVSQTPSNKVTEKGKYVELRCDPISGHTALYWYRQSLGQGPEFLIYFQGTGAADDSGLPNDRFFAVRPEGSVSTLKIQRTERGDSAVYLCASSFGQGTEAFFGQGTRLTVV.